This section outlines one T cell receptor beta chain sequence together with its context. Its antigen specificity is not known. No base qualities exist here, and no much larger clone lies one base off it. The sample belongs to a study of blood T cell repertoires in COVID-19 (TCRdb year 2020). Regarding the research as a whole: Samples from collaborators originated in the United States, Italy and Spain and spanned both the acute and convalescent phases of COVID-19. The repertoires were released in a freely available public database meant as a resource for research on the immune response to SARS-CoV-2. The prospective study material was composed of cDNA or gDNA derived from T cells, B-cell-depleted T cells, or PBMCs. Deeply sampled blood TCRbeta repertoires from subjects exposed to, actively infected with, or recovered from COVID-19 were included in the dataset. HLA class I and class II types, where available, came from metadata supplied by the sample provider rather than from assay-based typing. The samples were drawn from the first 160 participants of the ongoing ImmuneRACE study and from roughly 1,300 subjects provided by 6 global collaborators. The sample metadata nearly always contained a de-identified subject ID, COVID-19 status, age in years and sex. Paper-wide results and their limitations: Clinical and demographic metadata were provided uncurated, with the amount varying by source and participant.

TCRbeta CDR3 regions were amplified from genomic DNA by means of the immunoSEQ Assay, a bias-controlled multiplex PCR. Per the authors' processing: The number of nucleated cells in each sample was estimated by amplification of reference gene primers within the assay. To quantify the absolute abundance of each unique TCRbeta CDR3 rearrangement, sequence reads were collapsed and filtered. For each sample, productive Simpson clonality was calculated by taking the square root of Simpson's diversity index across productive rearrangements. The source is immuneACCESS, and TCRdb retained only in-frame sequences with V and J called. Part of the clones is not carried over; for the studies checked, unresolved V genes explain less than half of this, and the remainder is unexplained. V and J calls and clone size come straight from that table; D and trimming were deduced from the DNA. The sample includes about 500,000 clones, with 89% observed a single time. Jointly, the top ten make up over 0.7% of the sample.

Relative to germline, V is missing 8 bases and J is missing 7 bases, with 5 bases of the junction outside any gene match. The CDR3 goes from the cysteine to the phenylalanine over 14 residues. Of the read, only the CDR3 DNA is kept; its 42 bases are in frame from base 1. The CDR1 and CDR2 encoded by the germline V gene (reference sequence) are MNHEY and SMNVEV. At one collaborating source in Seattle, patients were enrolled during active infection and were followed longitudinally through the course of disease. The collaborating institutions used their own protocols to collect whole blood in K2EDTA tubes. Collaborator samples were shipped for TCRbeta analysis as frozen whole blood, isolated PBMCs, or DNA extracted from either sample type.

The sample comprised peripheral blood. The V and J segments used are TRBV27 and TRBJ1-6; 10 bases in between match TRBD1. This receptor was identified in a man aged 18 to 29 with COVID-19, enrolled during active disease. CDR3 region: CASRRDRGNSPLHF. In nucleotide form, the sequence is TGTGCCAGCCGACGGGACAGGGGAAATTCACCCCTCCACTTT.